This TCR beta chain was profiled in a study of monozygotic twins with inflammatory bowel disease. From the 5' RACE reads, TCRdb lists one entry per CDR3 protein and no DNA. The sample includes approximately 210,000 distinct CDR3 sequences. The source is a human donor with ulcerative colitis or Crohn's disease, or a healthy co-twin of an affected twin (not recorded which). The specimen was blood.

CDR3: CASSFGSDDTQYF. The chain couples TRBV5-5 to TRBJ2-3. The germline CDR1 and CDR2 sequences are SGHKS and YYEKEE (reference sequence). The CDR3 sequence is 13 residues long.